These T cell receptor beta chains were read from a single sample in a study of shared clonotypes between healthy human individuals. The repertoire was sequenced with immunoSEQ multiplex PCR; TCRdb's copy has only in-frame clones and lacks some. The sample contains about 2.4 million clones, roughly nine tenths of which appear only once. Sample: naive CD4+ T cells sorted from blood. These receptor sequences come from a young man in good health. The CDR3 runs from the conserved cysteine through the conserved F or W. Fields, in order: D gene, clone size, V gene, CDR3 length, J gene, CDR3 protein, CDR3 DNA. D genes are given only for firm matches. Only some rows state a clone size, as once, few, many or a class for expanded clones.

TRBD2	.	TRBV5-4	15	TRBJ2-3	CASSSGLAGTDTQYF	TGTGCCAGCAGCTCGGGACTAGCGGGAACAGATACGCAGTATTTT
.	.	TRBV4-1	15	TRBJ2-7	CASSQEEHPEYEQYF	TGCGCCAGCAGCCAAGAAGAACACCCCGAGTACGAGCAGTACTTC
.	.	TRBV7-2	15	TRBJ2-7	CASSLDGGNSYEQYF	TGTGCCAGCAGCTTAGACGGTGGGAACTCCTACGAGCAGTACTTC
TRBD1	.	TRBV5-1	16	TRBJ2-2	CASSLGTGGYTGELFF	TGCGCCAGCAGCTTAGGGACAGGGGGATACACCGGGGAGCTGTTTTTT
TRBD2	.	TRBV7-6	16	TRBJ2-3	CASSLVGTSSTDTQYF	TGTGCCAGCAGCTTAGTCGGGACTAGCAGTACAGATACGCAGTATTTT
.	.	TRBV28	12	TRBJ1-1	CASGRLNTEAFF	TGTGCCAGCGGGCGGTTGAACACTGAAGCTTTCTTT
.	once	TRBV5-4	15	TRBJ2-3	CASSSPTTTVDTQYF	TGTGCCAGCAGCTCCCCAACGACGACCGTAGATACGCAGTATTTT
TRBD1	.	TRBV6-5	15	TRBJ2-7	CASSYSKGQTYEQYF	TGTGCCAGCAGTTACTCGAAGGGACAGACTTACGAGCAGTACTTC
.	.	TRBV7-2	15	TRBJ1-4	CASSIRGRANEKLFF	TGTGCCAGCAGCATCCGAGGGAGGGCTAATGAAAAACTGTTTTTT
.	.	TRBV21-1	16	TRBJ2-2	CASSKGRLAGSGELFF	TGTGCCAGCAGCAAAGGAAGACTAGCGGGGTCCGGGGAGCTGTTTTTT
.	.	TRBV7-2	15	TRBJ1-3	CASSLYGVPGNTIYF	TGTGCCAGCAGCTTATACGGGGTTCCTGGAAACACCATATATTTT
TRBD1	once	TRBV6-1	15	TRBJ2-7	CASSEAGQATYEQYF	TGTGCCAGCAGTGAAGCGGGACAGGCTACCTACGAGCAGTACTTC
.	.	TRBV9	13	TRBJ2-3	CASSGGRGDTQYF	TGTGCCAGCAGCGGCGGTAGAGGAGATACGCAGTATTTT
.	.	TRBV10-3	15	TRBJ1-2	CAISQPDGDSYGYTF	TGTGCCATCAGTCAGCCGGACGGAGACTCCTATGGCTACACCTTC
.	.	TRBV2	14	TRBJ2-6	CASSASSGANVLTF	TGTGCCAGCAGTGCCTCATCTGGGGCCAACGTCCTGACTTTC
.	.	TRBV6-6	14	TRBJ1-2	CASSRVEDPYGYTF	TGTGCCAGCAGTCGCGTGGAGGATCCCTATGGCTACACCTTC
TRBD1	once	TRBV4-1	15	TRBJ1-6	CASSTGQGGNSPLHF	TGCGCCAGCAGTACGGGACAGGGTGGTAATTCACCCCTCCACTTT
TRBD1	.	TRBV28	12	TRBJ1-1	CASSVQGAEAFF	TGTGCCAGCAGCGTACAGGGGGCTGAAGCTTTCTTT
.	.	TRBV30	12	TRBJ1-2	CAWIQGSYGYTF	TGTGCCTGGATACAGGGATCGTATGGCTACACCTTC
.	.	TRBV20-1	11	TRBJ2-7	CSARAGAEQYF	TGCAGTGCTAGAGCGGGAGCCGAGCAGTACTTC
.	once	TRBV19	14	TRBJ1-3	CASSGAPAGNTIYF	TGTGCCAGTAGTGGGGCCCCGGCTGGAAACACCATATATTTT
TRBD1	.	TRBV28	18	TRBJ1-1	CASTTTDVRTGTNTEAFF	TGTGCCAGCACCACGACCGATGTGAGGACAGGGACGAACACTGAAGCTTTCTTT
TRBD1	.	TRBV6-9	11	TRBJ1-2	CASSYLGQVFF	TGTGCCAGCAGTTACCTGGGACAGGTTTTCTTC
.	.	TRBV29-1	13	TRBJ1-1	CSVGGRASTEAFF	TGCAGCGTGGGTGGCAGGGCTAGCACTGAAGCTTTCTTT
.	.	TRBV28	13	TRBJ1-4	CASSPNAQGKLFF	TGTGCCAGCAGTCCTAACGCCCAGGGAAAACTGTTTTTT
.	.	TRBV2	12	TRBJ1-2	CASRTVNYGYTF	TGTGCCAGTCGGACAGTTAACTATGGCTACACCTTC
TRBD2	.	TRBV7-2	19	TRBJ2-3	CASSLAPTLLAGDTDTQYF	TGTGCCAGCAGCTTAGCCCCGACTCTTCTAGCGGGGGATACAGATACGCAGTATTTT
.	.	TRBV21-1	10	TRBJ2-7	CASRLGEQYF	TGTGCCAGCAGGCTGGGCGAGCAGTACTTC
.	.	TRBV2	15	TRBJ2-3	CASMEGGPFPDTQYF	TGTGCCAGCATGGAGGGAGGCCCCTTTCCAGATACGCAGTATTTT
.	few	TRBV5-6	13	TRBJ1-1	CASSLGRNTEAFF	TGTGCCAGCAGCTTGGGTAGGAACACTGAAGCTTTCTTT
.	.	TRBV7-2	14	TRBJ2-7	CASSLAGEAGEQYF	TGTGCCAGCAGCTTAGCGGGAGAGGCCGGCGAGCAGTACTTC
.	.	TRBV6-1	13	TRBJ2-7	CASTPYYGYEQYF	TGTGCCAGCACCCCCTACTACGGGTACGAGCAGTACTTC
.	.	TRBV9	15	TRBJ2-7	CASSVAATATYEQYF	TGTGCCAGCAGCGTAGCAGCGACGGCCACCTACGAGCAGTACTTC
.	.	TRBV5-1	14	TRBJ2-7	CASSVQGTAYEQYF	TGCGCCAGCAGCGTCCAGGGAACTGCCTACGAGCAGTACTTC
TRBD1	.	TRBV5-5	13	TRBJ1-1	CASSSDRGRGAFF	TGTGCCAGCAGCTCGGACAGGGGAAGGGGAGCTTTCTTT
TRBD1	.	TRBV5-5	17	TRBJ1-2	CASSFIPGQVTEDGYTF	TGTGCCAGCAGCTTTATTCCGGGACAGGTTACGGAGGATGGCTACACCTTC
TRBD1	.	TRBV5-4	15	TRBJ2-7	CASSSPGQGSYEQHF	TGTGCCAGCAGCTCACCGGGACAGGGCTCCTACGAGCAGCACTTC
.	.	TRBV7-2	14	TRBJ2-7	CASSSEGWVNEQYF	TGTGCCAGCAGCTCGGAGGGGTGGGTAAACGAGCAGTACTTC
TRBD2	.	TRBV10-3	16	TRBJ2-3	CAIRTGTSGGTDTQYF	TGTGCCATCAGAACTGGGACTAGCGGGGGGACAGATACGCAGTATTTT
.	.	TRBV19	15	TRBJ2-4	CASSFPQAGRNIQYF	TGTGCCAGTAGTTTCCCCCAGGCAGGGCGGAACATTCAGTACTTC
.	.	TRBV7-9	12	TRBJ2-5	CASSLGSETQYF	TGTGCCAGCAGCTTAGGGAGTGAGACCCAGTACTTC
.	.	TRBV13	22	TRBJ1-3	CASSLVIPPLAGKLISGNTIYF	TGTGCCAGCAGCTTAGTCATCCCCCCGCTGGCCGGAAAGCTAATTTCTGGAAACACCATATATTTT
TRBD1	.	TRBV6-1	17	TRBJ2-2	CASSEFLGTGRPGELFF	TGTGCCAGCAGTGAATTCCTCGGGACAGGGCGACCCGGGGAGCTGTTTTTT
TRBD1	.	TRBV7-9	14	TRBJ2-5	CASSFWTGQETQYF	TGTGCCAGCAGCTTTTGGACAGGGCAAGAGACCCAGTACTTC
.	.	TRBV25-1	14	TRBJ1-1	CASSESGSNTEAFF	TGTGCCAGCAGTGAATCTGGCAGCAACACTGAAGCTTTCTTT
.	.	TRBV7-6	15	TRBJ2-2	CASRRGTGNAGELFF	TGTGCCAGCAGGAGGGGAACAGGGAATGCCGGGGAGCTGTTTTTT
.	.	TRBV5-4	16	TRBJ2-2	CASSVWSRGNTGELFF	TGTGCCAGCAGCGTTTGGAGCAGGGGTAACACCGGGGAGCTGTTTTTT
.	.	TRBV19	14	TRBJ1-4	CASSATVSNEKLFF	TGTGCCAGTAGCGCGACAGTTTCTAATGAAAAACTGTTTTTT
.	.	TRBV10-2	13	TRBJ1-4	CASSGQSNEKLFF	TGCGCCAGCAGTGGTCAGAGCAATGAAAAACTGTTTTTT
TRBD2	.	TRBV30	19	TRBJ2-5	CAWNSGLAGLFRIEETQYF	TGTGCCTGGAACTCGGGACTAGCGGGCCTTTTCAGGATAGAAGAGACCCAGTACTTC
TRBD2	.	TRBV11-2	15	TRBJ2-5	CASSSLARGGETQYF	TGTGCCAGCAGCTCACTAGCGCGGGGCGGAGAGACCCAGTACTTC
.	.	TRBV5-6	16	TRBJ2-6	CASSLDEGVGANVLTF	TGTGCCAGCAGCTTGGATGAGGGCGTCGGGGCCAACGTCCTGACTTTC